The rows below give T cell receptor beta chains drawn from one sample of a study of blood T cell repertoires in COVID-19. The table came from immunoSEQ multiplex PCR; TCRdb's copy has only in-frame clones and leaves some out. The repertoire holds about 220,000 clones, with around three quarters as singletons. The sample comprised peripheral blood. These receptors originate from a woman aged 65 to 85 with acute or convalescent COVID-19. Each CDR3 is given with its conserved first and last residue. The D gene is left open where the match is weak. Not every row has a clone size; where given, it reads once, few, many or a size class.

V gene: TRBV24-1
J gene: TRBJ1-2
D gene: TRBD1
clone size: .
CDR3 protein: CATNLPGQGGYTF
CDR3 DNA: TGTGCCACCAATCTCCCGGGACAGGGGGGCTACACCTTC

V gene: TRBV10-2
J gene: TRBJ2-7
D gene: .
clone size: once
CDR3 protein: CASYDPGLGYYEQYF
CDR3 DNA: TGCGCCAGCTACGACCCGGGACTGGGGTACTACGAGCAGTACTTC

V gene: TRBV9
J gene: TRBJ1-5
D gene: .
clone size: .
CDR3 protein: CASSDPGHRNQPQHF
CDR3 DNA: TGTGCCAGCAGCGACCCGGGACACCGCAATCAGCCCCAGCATTTT

V gene: TRBV30
J gene: TRBJ1-4
D gene: .
clone size: once
CDR3 protein: CAWSVGGSNEKLFF
CDR3 DNA: TGTGCCTGGAGTGTAGGAGGTTCCAATGAAAAACTGTTTTTT

V gene: TRBV5-1
J gene: TRBJ2-2
D gene: TRBD1
clone size: .
CDR3 protein: CASSDGDRGTGELFF
CDR3 DNA: TGCGCCAGCAGCGATGGGGACAGGGGCACCGGGGAGCTGTTTTTT

V gene: TRBV10-2
J gene: TRBJ2-5
D gene: .
clone size: .
CDR3 protein: CASSDVAFGETQYF
CDR3 DNA: TGCGCCAGCAGTGATGTTGCCTTCGGGGAGACCCAGTACTTC

V gene: TRBV5-1
J gene: TRBJ2-1
D gene: TRBD2
clone size: .
CDR3 protein: CASSATPRLAGNEQFF
CDR3 DNA: TGCGCCAGCAGCGCTACACCAAGGCTAGCGGGGAATGAGCAGTTCTTC

V gene: TRBV20-1
J gene: TRBJ2-2
D gene: .
clone size: .
CDR3 protein: CSASEGAGELFF
CDR3 DNA: TGCAGTGCTAGTGAGGGCGCCGGGGAGCTGTTTTTT

V gene: TRBV6-6
J gene: TRBJ1-1
D gene: TRBD1
clone size: .
CDR3 protein: CASRTGQGDTEAFF
CDR3 DNA: TGTGCCAGCAGGACCGGACAGGGAGACACTGAAGCTTTCTTT

V gene: TRBV11-2
J gene: TRBJ1-1
D gene: TRBD1
clone size: .
CDR3 protein: CASSLVSDRGTEAFF
CDR3 DNA: TGTGCCAGCAGCTTAGTTTCGGACAGGGGCACTGAAGCTTTCTTT

V gene: TRBV18
J gene: TRBJ2-7
D gene: .
clone size: .
CDR3 protein: CASRDSTYEQYF
CDR3 DNA: TGTGCCAGCCGGGACTCAACCTACGAGCAGTACTTC

V gene: TRBV2
J gene: TRBJ2-2
D gene: .
clone size: .
CDR3 protein: CASSGQGRRGGELFF
CDR3 DNA: TGTGCCAGCAGTGGGCAGGGGCGGCGCGGCGGGGAGCTGTTTTTT

V gene: TRBV9
J gene: TRBJ1-1
D gene: .
clone size: .
CDR3 protein: CASSSQINTEAFF
CDR3 DNA: TGTGCCAGCAGCTCACAGATAAACACTGAAGCTTTCTTT

V gene: TRBV7-3
J gene: TRBJ2-3
D gene: .
clone size: few
CDR3 protein: CASSLTSYATDTQYF
CDR3 DNA: TGTGCCAGCAGCTTAACTAGCTACGCCACAGATACGCAGTATTTT

V gene: TRBV30
J gene: TRBJ2-6
D gene: TRBD1
clone size: few
CDR3 protein: CAWSLTGHHAGANVLTF
CDR3 DNA: TGTGCCTGGAGTCTGACAGGGCACCACGCTGGGGCCAACGTCCTGACTTTC

V gene: TRBV2
J gene: TRBJ2-3
D gene: .
clone size: once
CDR3 protein: CASNDDGDTQYF
CDR3 DNA: TGTGCCAGCAATGACGACGGGGATACGCAGTATTTT

V gene: TRBV19
J gene: TRBJ2-7
D gene: TRBD1
clone size: once
CDR3 protein: CASSMPTGGYSYEQYF
CDR3 DNA: TGTGCCAGTAGTATGCCAACAGGGGGCTACTCCTACGAGCAGTACTTC

V gene: TRBV30
J gene: TRBJ2-4
D gene: .
clone size: .
CDR3 protein: CAWSEGGGSIQYF
CDR3 DNA: TGTGCCTGGAGTGAGGGCGGGGGCAGCATTCAGTACTTC

V gene: TRBV6-5
J gene: TRBJ2-7
D gene: TRBD2
clone size: .
CDR3 protein: CASIVWKRGVGEQYF
CDR3 DNA: TGTGCCAGCATAGTGTGGAAGCGGGGGGTTGGCGAGCAGTACTTC

V gene: TRBV11-2
J gene: TRBJ1-1
D gene: TRBD1
clone size: few
CDR3 protein: CASRLGQGIMNTEAFF
CDR3 DNA: TGTGCCAGCAGGCTAGGACAGGGGATAATGAACACTGAAGCTTTCTTT

V gene: TRBV3-1/TRBV3-2
J gene: TRBJ2-7
D gene: TRBD1
clone size: .
CDR3 protein: CASSLGTGSYEQYF
CDR3 DNA: TGTGCCAGCAGCCTGGGGACAGGTTCCTACGAGCAGTACTTC

V gene: TRBV19
J gene: TRBJ1-5
D gene: TRBD1
clone size: .
CDR3 protein: CASRSGGGQPQHF
CDR3 DNA: TGTGCCAGTAGATCAGGGGGCGGACAGCCCCAGCATTTT

V gene: TRBV2
J gene: TRBJ1-1
D gene: TRBD1
clone size: few
CDR3 protein: CASSGLQGTAEAFF
CDR3 DNA: TGTGCCAGCAGTGGTCTACAGGGGACCGCTGAAGCTTTCTTT

V gene: TRBV7-2
J gene: TRBJ1-5
D gene: TRBD1
clone size: .
CDR3 protein: CASSLDRTGPQHF
CDR3 DNA: TGTGCCAGCAGCTTGGACAGGACGGGGCCCCAGCATTTT

V gene: TRBV19
J gene: TRBJ2-1
D gene: TRBD2
clone size: .
CDR3 protein: CASRTSGGASYNEQFF
CDR3 DNA: TGTGCCAGCCGGACTAGCGGGGGGGCCTCCTACAATGAGCAGTTCTTC